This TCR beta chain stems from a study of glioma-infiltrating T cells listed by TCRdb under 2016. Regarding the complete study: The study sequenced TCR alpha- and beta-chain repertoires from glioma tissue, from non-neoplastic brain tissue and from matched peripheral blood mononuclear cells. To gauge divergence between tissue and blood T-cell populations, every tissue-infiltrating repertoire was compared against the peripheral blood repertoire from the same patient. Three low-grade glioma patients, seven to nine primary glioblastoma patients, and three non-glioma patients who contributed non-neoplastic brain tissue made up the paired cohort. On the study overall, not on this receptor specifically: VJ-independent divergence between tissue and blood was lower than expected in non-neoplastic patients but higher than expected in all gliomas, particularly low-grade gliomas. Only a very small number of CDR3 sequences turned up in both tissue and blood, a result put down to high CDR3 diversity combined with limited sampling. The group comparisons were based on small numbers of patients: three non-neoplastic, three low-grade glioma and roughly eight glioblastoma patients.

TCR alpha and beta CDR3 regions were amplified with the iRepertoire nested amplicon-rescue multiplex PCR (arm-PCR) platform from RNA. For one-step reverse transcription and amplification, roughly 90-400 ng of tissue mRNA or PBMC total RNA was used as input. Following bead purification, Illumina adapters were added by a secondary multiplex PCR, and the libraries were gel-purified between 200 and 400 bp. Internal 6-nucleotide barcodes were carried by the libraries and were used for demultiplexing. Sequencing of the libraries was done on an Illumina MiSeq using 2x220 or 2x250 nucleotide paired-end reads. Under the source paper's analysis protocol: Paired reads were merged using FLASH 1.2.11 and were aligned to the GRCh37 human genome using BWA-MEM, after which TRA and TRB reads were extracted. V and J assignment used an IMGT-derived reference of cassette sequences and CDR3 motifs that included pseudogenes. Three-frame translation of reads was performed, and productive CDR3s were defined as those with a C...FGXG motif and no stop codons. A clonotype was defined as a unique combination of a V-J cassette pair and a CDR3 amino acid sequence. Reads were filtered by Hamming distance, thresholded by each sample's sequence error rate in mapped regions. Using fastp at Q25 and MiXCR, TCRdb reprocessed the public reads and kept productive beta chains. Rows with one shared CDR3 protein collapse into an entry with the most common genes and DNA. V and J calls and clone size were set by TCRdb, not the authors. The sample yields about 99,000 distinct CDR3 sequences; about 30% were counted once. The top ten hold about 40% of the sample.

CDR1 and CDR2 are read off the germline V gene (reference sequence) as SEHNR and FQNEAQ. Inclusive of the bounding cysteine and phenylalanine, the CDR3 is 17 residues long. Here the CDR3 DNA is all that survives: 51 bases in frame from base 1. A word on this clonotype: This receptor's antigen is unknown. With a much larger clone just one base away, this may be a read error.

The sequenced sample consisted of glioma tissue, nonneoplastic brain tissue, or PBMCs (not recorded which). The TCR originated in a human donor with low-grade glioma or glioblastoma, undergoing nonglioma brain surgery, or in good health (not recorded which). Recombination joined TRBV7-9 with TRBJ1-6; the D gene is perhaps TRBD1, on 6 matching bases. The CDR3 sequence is CSSSLGGVRLGRSPLHF. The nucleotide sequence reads TGTTCCAGCAGCTTAGGGGGGGTCAGATTGGGGCGTTCACCCCTCCACTTT.